Listed below are T cell receptor beta chains from one sample, sequenced in a study of beta chain features in type 1 diabetes. Using immunoSEQ multiplex PCR, the repertoire was profiled, and TCRdb retains in-frame clones only, with some absent. In the table there are more than 300,000 clones, about 15% of which are singletons. The source material was naive CD4+ T cells from blood. These receptors were taken from a woman aged 18-30 years in good health. CDR3s leave out the opening cysteine and the closing phenylalanine or tryptophan.

v_call cdr3_length cdr3_aa
TRBV18 13 ASSPINSGANVLT
TRBV27 16 ASSFGRVGGVGSGGYT
TRBV29-1 11 SVGGRVRDTQY
TRBV2 14 ASSAIRVGSYNEQF
TRBV7-3 12 ASSFGQGSYEQY
TRBV29-1 17 SVEDLQGSKGVTGNTIY
TRBV7-9 15 ASSYKVFSEASNEQF
TRBV7-6 14 ASSSRRTGGNTEAF
TRBV20-1 8 SAALSSLF
TRBV7-8 10 ASSLGRNEQY
TRBV6-5 12 ASSSRDRGYEQF
TRBV20-1 9 STGPLYEQY
TRBV16 12 ASSQSRQGDGYT
TRBV4-3 12 ASSQDWLVGEQY
TRBV11-2 13 ASSLALGLVGEQY
TRBV15 15 ATSRDKGDSWQETQY
TRBV7-2 14 ASSLRVAGGDQPQH
TRBV5-6 13 ASSPGQTSTDTQY
TRBV5-1 11 ASSLAGGEKLF
TRBV7-9 12 ASSPTPLVPEQY
TRBV19 12 ASKEGGYTGELF
TRBV18 13 ASSPPGQGVSEQY
TRBV4-3 14 ASSQDAGRGGNTIY
TRBV28 13 ASSSPLRGQETQY
TRBV6-1 12 ASSESGLYNEQF
TRBV5-1 11 ASRRDRGYEQY
TRBV28 9 ASTSYYGYT
TRBV19 13 ASNLGLAGVGEQF
TRBV27 15 ASSLNRVVGSNQPQH
TRBV5-1 11 ASSLGANEKLF
TRBV29-1 12 SVDFGFTSWGYT
TRBV29-1 11 SVELGGSYEQY
TRBV28 13 ASSSPGTGAYEQY
TRBV10-3 11 ATTGTGLYEQY
TRBV4-3 13 ASSQESFSYNEQF
TRBV25-1 14 ASSDRGGGGTYGYT
TRBV2 9 ASTVNTEAF
TRBV5-1 14 ASSLGQGPSNYGYT
TRBV2 12 AGSWSQGVAEAF
TRBV7-2 14 ASSPRLAGGADTQY
TRBV30 13 AWSRGGPEWGELF
TRBV7-2 16 ASSLVAGIGRGTGELF
TRBV5-4 12 ASSLAASADEQF
TRBV11-2 13 ASSQPGQGNYGYT